The 31 T cell receptor beta chains below come from one sample, sequenced in a study of T cells in Graves' hyperthyroidism and ophthalmopathy. TCR beta CDR3 regions were amplified from RNA transcripts. A first-round RT-PCR of the TCR CDR3 used the HTBI primer set. TCRdb reprocessed the multiplex PCR reads with MiXCR, giving one entry per CDR3 protein. The sample contains approximately 600,000 distinct CDR3 sequences, more than 20% of which appear only once. Sequencing was done on a sample of blood. These receptors were obtained from a man aged 30 to 45 with Graves' ophthalmopathy.

This clonotype was counted ten times or more. This rearrangement joins TRBV18 to TRBJ2-3, with TRBD2 identical over 7 bases. V shed 1 base, J shed 5 bases, and the junction held 6 bases outside the gene matches. The CDR3 is made up of 15 amino acids. Germline-derived CDR1 and CDR2 are KGHSH and LQKENI. CDR3 nucleotides: TGTGCCAGCTCACCACTCGCGGGAGTCCAAGATACGCAGTATTTT. It translates to CASSPLAGVQDTQYF.

This clonotype occurred many times. V is TRBV4-1 and J is TRBJ2-7, with TRBD2 matching over 11 bases. V gave up 1 base and J gave up 6 bases; unmatched junction bases: 8. The CDR3 length is 16 residues. Germline-derived CDR1 and CDR2 are MGHRA and YSYEKL. Written as DNA, the CDR3 is TGCGCCAGCAGCCAAGCCCAGACTAGCGGGGTGAGCGAGCAGTACTTC. This sequence encodes CASSQAQTSGVSEQYF.

This clonotype turned up a few times. The chain uses TRBV2 and TRBJ2-7; perhaps TRBD1 as D (6 bases). The CDR3 runs 15 residues. Trimming pared 4 bases from V and 2 bases from J, leaving 15 bases between. Looked up from germline, CDR1 is SNHLY and CDR2 is FYNNEI. The CDR3 region is CASSGTQGPTYEQYF. The CDR3 DNA follows: TGTGCCAGCAGTGGAACCCAGGGGCCCACCTACGAGCAGTACTTC.

Ten or more counts support this clonotype. This rearrangement joins TRBV6-1 to TRBJ1-3; D gene unclear. Germline V lookup: CDR1 MNHNS, CDR2 SASEGT. V was cut by 5 bases and J by 4 bases, with 15 bases left in between. CDR3 length: 15 amino acids. DNA of the CDR3: TGTGCCAGCAGTCCTCAGCAGCTAGACGGAAACACCATATATTTT. Translated: CASSPQQLDGNTIYF.

This clonotype was picked up a small number of times. V usage is TRBV5-1 and J usage is TRBJ2-7; either TRBD1 or TRBD2 may fit D (7 bases each). This CDR3 has 14 amino acids. CDR1 and CDR2 from the germline V gene are SGHRS and YFSETQ. The V gene lost 2 bases and the J gene lost 2 bases, with 11 bases spanning the gap. The CDR3 loop reads CASSFQGGTYEQYF. CDR3 in DNA: TGCGCCAGCAGCTTCCAGGGGGGGACCTACGAGCAGTACTTC.

This clonotype was recorded many times. The rearrangement links TRBV24-1 to TRBJ2-7; a possible D gene is TRBD2 (6 bases). This CDR3 contains 15 residues. With 3 bases removed from V and 4 bases from J, the gap between germline ends came to 15 bases. Germline CDR1 and CDR2: KGHDR and SFDVKD. The CDR3 nucleotides are TGTGCCACCAGTGATCCCTCTTCAGGGAGGTACGAGCAGTACTTC. This sequence encodes CATSDPSSGRYEQYF.

The rearrangement joins TRBV18 to TRBJ1-2, with D possibly being TRBD1 (6 bases). This CDR3 comprises 15 residues. V lost 3 bases, J lost 6 bases, and 17 bases lay in between. The germline gives CDR1 KGHSH, CDR2 LQKENI. CDR3 in amino acids: CASSPTVGQPNGYTF. The CDR3 DNA sequence: TGTGCCAGCTCACCGACCGTCGGACAGCCTAATGGCTACACCTTC.

The chain uses TRBV30 and TRBJ1-4; 9 positions agree with TRBD1. Germline V gene data show CDR1 as GTSNPN and CDR2 as SVGIG (reference sequence). Trimming cost V 3 bases and J 0 bases; bases outside gene matches: 8. The CDR3 has 17 residues. The CDR3 sequence: CAWSALTGGTTNEKLFF. For the CDR3, the DNA is TGTGCCTGGAGCGCACTGACAGGGGGTACAACTAATGAAAAACTGTTTTTT.

This clonotype was counted between two and nine times. V is TRBV6-1 and J is TRBJ1-2; D not resolved. V was shortened by 2 bases and J by 4 bases, with 17 bases between the two germline ends. The CDR3 has 16 amino acids. Germline loops: CDR1 MNHNS, CDR2 SASEGT. CDR3 nucleotides: TGTGCCAGCAGTGAAATCCCCGGGGAGTGGGGCTATGGCTACACCTTC. This codes for CASSEIPGEWGYGYTF.

J is TRBJ1-3 and V is TRBV6-1; 9 nucleotides line up with TRBD1. Germline V gene sequence: CDR1 MNHNS, CDR2 SASEGT. J gave up 1 base and V 7 bases, and 5 bases lay outside the gene matches. This CDR3 region has 15 residues. DNA for the CDR3: TGTGCCAGCAACTCCGGGACAGGGTCTGGAAACACCATATATTTT. The encoded protein is CASNSGTGSGNTIYF.

A word on this clonotype: The junction and the germline gene differ at one end; a read error may be behind it. The chain links TRBV25-1 to TRBJ2-1; 8 bases fit TRBD2. Germline assignment: CDR1 MGHDK and CDR2 SYGVNS. The CDR3 has 15 residues. This CDR3 is CATSPPGLEINEQFF. In DNA form, the CDR3 reads TGTGCCACCAGTCCCCCGGGACTAGAAATCAATGAGCAGTTCTTC.

This clonotype has just a few counts. One junction end does not reproduce the germline sequence, and a read error may be involved. The chain is built from TRBV20-1 and TRBJ2-7; maybe TRBD2 (6 bases). The CDR3 is made up of 13 amino acids. Germline V gives CDR1 DFQATT, CDR2 SNEGSKA (reference sequence). The CDR3 sequence: CSAPKGDSHEQYF. CDR3 coding DNA: TGCAGTGCCCCTAAAGGGGACTCCCACGAGCAGTACTTC.

The rearrangement joins TRBV14 to TRBJ2-1; 7 nucleotides align to TRBD2. From germline, CDR1 is SGHDN and CDR2 FVKESK. The trim removed 5 bases at V and 0 bases at J, leaving 4 bases unmatched. This CDR3 is built from 15 residues. Written as DNA, the CDR3 is TGTGCCAGCAGCAACCGCGGGGGCTCCTACAATGAGCAGTTCTTC. It encodes CASSNRGGSYNEQFF.

The chain uses TRBV19 and TRBJ1-2; 9 bases agree with TRBD1. The length of the CDR3 is 15 residues. CDR1 and CDR2 (germline): LNHDA, SQIVND (reference sequence). With V trimmed by 10 bases and J by 6 bases, 15 bases remained unmatched. The CDR3 loop reads CATSSGTGNPNGYTF. The CDR3 DNA reads as TGTGCCACGTCTTCCGGGACAGGGAACCCCAATGGCTACACCTTC.

This clonotype has more than one count but fewer than ten. V is TRBV10-1 and J is TRBJ2-5; 8 nucleotides align to TRBD2. CDR1 WNHNN and CDR2 SYGVQD come from the germline V gene (reference sequence). V lost 0 bases and J lost 4; bases outside the gene matches: 7. The CDR3 totals 16 residues. CDR3: CASSESRAGVGETQYF. The CDR3 DNA reads TGCGCCAGCAGTGAGTCGAGAGCGGGAGTTGGAGAGACCCAGTACTTC.

This clonotype was counted ten times or more. This chain connects TRBV28 to TRBJ2-7; 10 nucleotides line up with TRBD1. V was clipped by 5 bases and J by 2 bases; unmatched bases: 0. CDR1 is MDHEN and CDR2 is SYDVKM in the germline V gene. This CDR3 region has 13 residues. CDR3 in DNA: TGTGCCAGCAGTGGGACAGGGGCCTACGAGCAGTACTTC. This encodes CASSGTGAYEQYF.

The V call is TRBV10-3, the J call TRBJ2-1; 7 bases line up with TRBD2. V shed 2 bases and J 8 bases; nucleotides not matched to a gene: 6. This CDR3 is 14 amino acids long. The germline gives CDR1 ENHRY, CDR2 SYGVKD. The CDR3 sequence is CAISEGGSGHEQFF. The CDR3 DNA reads TGTGCCATCAGTGAGGGCGGGAGTGGCCATGAGCAGTTCTTC.

This clonotype showed up many times. The V call is TRBV30, the J call TRBJ1-1; D perhaps matches TRBD1 (5 bases). Germline V gene data show CDR1 as GTSNPN and CDR2 as SVGIG (reference sequence). This CDR3 has 16 amino acids. Trimming left V 5 bases short and J 3 bases short, with 22 bases between. The CDR3 sequence is CAWPGPSEQGDTEAFF. DNA for the CDR3: TGTGCCTGGCCTGGACCGAGTGAACAAGGGGACACTGAAGCTTTCTTT.

In this sample, this clonotype turned up a few times. The CDR3 DNA is TGCGCCAGCAGCCGAGCGGGAGCTCAGAATCATGAGCAGTTCTTC. Translation: CASSRAGAQNHEQFF. The chain has TRBV5-1 and TRBJ2-1, with 8 positions matching TRBD2. The V segment lost 4 bases and the J segment 8 bases; nucleotides outside the gene matches: 11. The germline CDR1 and CDR2 sequences are SGHRS and YFSETQ. The CDR3 loop spans 15 amino acids.

A note on this clonotype: This may come from a read error, since a much larger clone is one base off. V usage is TRBV5-5 and J usage is TRBJ2-1; 12 bases are a match to TRBD1. The CDR3 is 13 residues long. Per germline, CDR1 SGHKS and CDR2 YYEKEE (reference sequence). CDR3 protein: CASGTGGYSEQFF. The CDR3 bases are TGTGCCAGCGGGACAGGGGGCTACAGTGAGCAGTTCTTC.

This clonotype has a handful of counts. The chain combines TRBV5-4 with TRBJ1-1, with D perhaps TRBD1 (6 bases). V was pared by 6 bases and J by 3 bases, with 15 bases between. Germline values: CDR1 SGHNT, CDR2 YYREEE (reference sequence). This CDR3 has 14 amino acids. The CDR3 DNA reads TGTGCCAGCACCCAAGACAGGCGATACACTGAAGCTTTCTTT. Its translation is CASTQDRRYTEAFF.

This clonotype has only a few counts. The CDR3 here is CASRVPGQSYEQYF. Here the CDR3 DNA reads TGCGCCAGCAGAGTTCCGGGACAGAGCTACGAGCAGTACTTC. The chain links TRBV5-1 to TRBJ2-7; 7 bases are shared with TRBD1. CDR3 length equals 14 residues. Trimming at V came to 5 bases and at J to 3 bases, leaving 8 bases not matched to a gene. The germline CDR1 and CDR2 sequences are SGHRS and YFSETQ. The full variable domain, its missing parts supplied by reference TRBV5-1 and TRBJ2-7, is KAGVTQTPRYLIKTRGQQVTLSCSPISGHRSVSWYQQTPGQGLQFLFEYFSETQRNKGNFPGRFSGRQFSNSRSEMNVSTLELGDSALYLCASRVPGQSYEQYFGPGTRLTVT.

This clonotype showed up just a few times. The V call is TRBV19, the J call TRBJ1-5; D is unresolved. CDR1 LNHDA and CDR2 SQIVND come from the germline V gene (reference sequence). Trimming left V 6 bases short and J 1 base short, with 13 bases between. This CDR3 contains 15 residues. The CDR3 loop reads CASRPSGGSNQPQHF. The CDR3 DNA reads TGTGCCAGTAGACCTTCGGGCGGGAGCAATCAGCCCCAGCATTTT.

J is TRBJ1-1 and V is TRBV10-3; the D gene is possibly TRBD1 (5 bases). The CDR3 extends over 15 amino acids. Trimming removed 0 bases from V and 4 bases from J, with 12 bases in between. The germline CDR1 and CDR2 sequences are ENHRY and SYGVKD. CDR3: CAISESLRGPTEAFF. The CDR3 nucleotides read TGTGCCATCAGTGAGTCGTTGAGGGGTCCCACTGAAGCTTTCTTT.

This clonotype was seen a handful of times. The chain is built from TRBV30 and TRBJ2-4; TRBD2 agrees at 8 bases. This CDR3 is built from 16 residues. With 1 base clipped from V and 7 bases from J, the junction kept 12 bases outside the gene matches. CDR1 and CDR2 (germline): GTSNPN, SVGIG (reference sequence). CDR3 in amino acids: CAWSELPAGEPNIQYF. DNA for the CDR3: TGTGCCTGGAGTGAGCTCCCAGCGGGAGAGCCTAACATTCAGTACTTC.

This clonotype was seen only a few times. The chain uses TRBV7-9 and TRBJ2-5; D may be TRBD1 (6 bases). This CDR3 spans 14 amino acids. The germline V gene encodes CDR1 SEHNR and CDR2 FQNEAQ (reference sequence). V was cut by 5 bases and J by 5 bases, with 15 bases left in between. The CDR3 loop reads CASSLRTETETQYF. The CDR3 DNA follows: TGTGCCAGCAGCCTTCGGACAGAGACGGAGACCCAGTACTTC.

V usage is TRBV7-6 and J usage is TRBJ2-1; D uncertain. The CDR3 is 15 amino acids. The V gene lost 1 base and the J gene lost 7 bases, with 14 bases spanning the gap. Germline V gene lookup returns CDR1 SGHVS and CDR2 FNYEAQ. The CDR3 DNA reads TGTGCCAGCAGCTTAGGTGCGGACCCCTCTAATGAGCAGTTCTTC. Translating it yields CASSLGADPSNEQFF.

The chain couples TRBV20-1 to TRBJ2-3, with 9 bases lining up with TRBD2. In germline, CDR1 is DFQATT, CDR2 SNEGSKA (reference sequence). The CDR3 extends over 16 amino acids. With V trimmed by 1 base and J by 4 bases, 9 bases remained unmatched. The CDR3 bases are TGCAGTGCTAGAGTGCCGAGCGGGAGGTTCTCAGATACGCAGTATTTT. It translates to CSARVPSGRFSDTQYF.

A remark on this clonotype: At one end the junction does not follow the germline gene, possibly because of a read error. The chain has TRBV6-1 and TRBJ2-7, with D possibly matching TRBD2 (5 bases). Germline V gives CDR1 MNHNS, CDR2 SASEGT. The CDR3 runs to 15 residues. The chain's CDR3 is CASRIASSGSYEQYF. Here the CDR3 DNA reads TGTGCCAGCAGGATAGCTAGCTCCGGCTCCTACGAGCAGTATTTC.

The table lists this clonotype with a few counts. The CDR3 DNA reads as TGTGCCAGTCTAGCGGGATCGAACACCGGGGAGCTGTTTTTT. This translates into CASLAGSNTGELFF. The V and J genes are TRBV28 and TRBJ2-2; 9 bases agree with TRBD2. V dropped 9 bases and J dropped 0; count of bases not matched to a gene: 2. This CDR3 comprises 14 residues. The V gene's germline CDR1 is MDHEN and CDR2 SYDVKM.

This clonotype has more than one count but fewer than ten. This chain joins TRBV10-3 and TRBJ1-2; D not certain. Germline V lookup: CDR1 ENHRY, CDR2 SYGVKD. The CDR3 sequence is 15 residues long. Trimming cost V 8 bases and J 0 bases, with 16 bases left between them. The CDR3, as DNA: TGTGCCATCCGCGTTGAAGACAACGCTAACTATGGCTACACCTTC. This translates into CAIRVEDNANYGYTF.